A single sample gave rise to the 2 T cell receptor beta chains below, sequenced in a study of CD8+CD57+ T cells in acquired aplastic anemia. Genomic DNA, the template, was used for profiling of the TCR beta VDJ and CDR3. MiXCR, run by TCRdb on the reads, gives a single entry per CDR3 protein. The sample has about 190,000 distinct CDR3 sequences, around 47% seen once. All sequencing subjects had displayed CD8+CD57+ cell expansion on flow cytometry. The sample was sorted CD4+, CD8+, or CD8+CD57+ T cells (not recorded which) from PBMCs. The source of these receptors is a human donor with aplastic anemia.

The genes are TRBV20-1 and TRBJ2-3; 8 bases line up with TRBD1. This CDR3 is built from 15 residues. Germline values: CDR1 DFQATT, CDR2 SNEGSKA (reference sequence). The trim removed 1 base at V and 4 bases at J, leaving 7 bases unmatched. In DNA, the CDR3 is TGCAGTGCTAGAGGGACAGGGAGTACTTCAGATACGCAGTATTTT. As protein: CSARGTGSTSDTQYF.

This clonotype was observed many times. This chain links TRBV6-1 with TRBJ2-7; D remains ambiguous. The V end was cut by 6 bases, the J end by 4 bases, with 13 bases between. There are 13 residues in the CDR3. CDR1 is MNHNS and CDR2 is SASEGT in the germline V gene. CDR3 in amino acids: CASSNRLMYEQYF. Here the CDR3 DNA reads TGTGCCAGCAGCAATCGATTGATGTACGAGCAGTACTTC.